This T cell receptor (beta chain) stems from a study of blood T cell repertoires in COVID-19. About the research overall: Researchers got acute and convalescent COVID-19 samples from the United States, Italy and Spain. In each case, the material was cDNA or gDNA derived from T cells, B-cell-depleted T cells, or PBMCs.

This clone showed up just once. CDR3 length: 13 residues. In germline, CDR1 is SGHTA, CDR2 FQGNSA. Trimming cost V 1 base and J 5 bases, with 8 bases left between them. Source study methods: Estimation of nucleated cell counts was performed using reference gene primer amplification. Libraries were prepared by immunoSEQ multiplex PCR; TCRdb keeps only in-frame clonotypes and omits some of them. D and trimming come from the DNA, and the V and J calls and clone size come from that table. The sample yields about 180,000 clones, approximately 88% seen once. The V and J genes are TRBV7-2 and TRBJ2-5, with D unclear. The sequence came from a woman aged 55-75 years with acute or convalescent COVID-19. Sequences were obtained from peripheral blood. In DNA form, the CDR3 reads TGTGCCAGCAGCTTAGATAGGAGCGAGACCCAGTACTTC. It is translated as CASSLDRSETQYF.